The present TCR beta chain was sequenced within a study of post-analysis software for immune sequencing data. Study context: The disease courses spanned relapsing-remitting, secondary progressive and progressive-relapsing forms of multiple sclerosis.

For this clonotype: Its antigen is undetermined.

Each TCR beta cDNA library carried unique molecular identifiers. About 540,000 cDNA molecules were obtained from roughly 0.93 to 9.6 million T cells. Each CDR3 protein is one row after TCRdb ran MiXCR on the PCR reads. The sample records approximately 360,000 distinct CDR3 sequences, around 33% being singletons. Study-wide points: Strong co-clustering by F measure was seen for same-batch samples. Among multiple sclerosis patients, normalized Chao1 diversity was significantly below that of controls. Patients had higher frequencies than controls of about five TRBV segments, including TRBV5-6, TRBV5-1 and TRBV20-1.

The germline gives CDR1 MNHEY, CDR2 SVGAGI. V was cut by 6 bases and J by 1 base, with 10 bases left in between. This CDR3 comprises 15 residues. The TCR was taken from a girl aged 5-17 years with multiple sclerosis. Specimen: blood. V gene TRBV6-5 combines with J gene TRBJ2-6; a possible D gene is TRBD2 (5 bases). CDR3 loop: CASSTTGSGANVLTF. The DNA for the CDR3 is TGTGCCAGCAGCACCACGGGGTCTGGGGCCAACGTCCTGACTTTC.